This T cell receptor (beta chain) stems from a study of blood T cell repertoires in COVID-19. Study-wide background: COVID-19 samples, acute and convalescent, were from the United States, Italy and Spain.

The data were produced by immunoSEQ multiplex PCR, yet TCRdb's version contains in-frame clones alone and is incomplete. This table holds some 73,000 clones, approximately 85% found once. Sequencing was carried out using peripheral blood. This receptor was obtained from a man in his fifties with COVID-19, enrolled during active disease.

The chain's CDR3 is CASSPDSALNYGYTF. CDR3 DNA: TGTGCCAGCAGTCCAGACAGCGCCCTAAACTATGGCTACACCTTC. The rearrangement joins TRBV28 to TRBJ1-2, with D possibly matching TRBD1 (5 bases). Germline CDR1 reads MDHEN; CDR2 reads SYDVKM. V was clipped by 5 bases and J by 2 bases, with 15 bases between them. The CDR3 is 15 amino acids.